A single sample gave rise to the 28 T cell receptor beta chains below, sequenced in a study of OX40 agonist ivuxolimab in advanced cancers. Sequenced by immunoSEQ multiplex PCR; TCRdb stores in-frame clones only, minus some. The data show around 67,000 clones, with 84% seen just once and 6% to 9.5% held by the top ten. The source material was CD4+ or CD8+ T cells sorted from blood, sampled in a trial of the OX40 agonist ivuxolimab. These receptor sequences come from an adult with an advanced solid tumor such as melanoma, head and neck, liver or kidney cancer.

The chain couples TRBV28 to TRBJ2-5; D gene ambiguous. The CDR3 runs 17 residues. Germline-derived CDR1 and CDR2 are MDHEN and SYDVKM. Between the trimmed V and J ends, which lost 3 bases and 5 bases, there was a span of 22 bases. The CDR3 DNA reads TGTGCCAGCAGTTTTAAGACACCCGGACGATTTGGGGAGACCCAGTACTTC. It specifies CASSFKTPGRFGETQYF.

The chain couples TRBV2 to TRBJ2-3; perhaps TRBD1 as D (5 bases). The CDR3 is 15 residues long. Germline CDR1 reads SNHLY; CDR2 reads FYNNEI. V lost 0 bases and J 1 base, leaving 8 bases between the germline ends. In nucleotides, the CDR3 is TGTGCCAGCAGTGAAGCGACCAGGGGCACAGATACGCAGTATTTT. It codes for CASSEATRGTDTQYF.

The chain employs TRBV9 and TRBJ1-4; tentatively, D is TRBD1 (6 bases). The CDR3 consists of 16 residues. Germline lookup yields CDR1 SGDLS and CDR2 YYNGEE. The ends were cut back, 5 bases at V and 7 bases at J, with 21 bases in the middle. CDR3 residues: CASSVSGATRGEKLFF. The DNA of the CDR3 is TGTGCCAGCAGTGTCTCGGGGGCAACACGGGGTGAAAAACTGTTTTTT.

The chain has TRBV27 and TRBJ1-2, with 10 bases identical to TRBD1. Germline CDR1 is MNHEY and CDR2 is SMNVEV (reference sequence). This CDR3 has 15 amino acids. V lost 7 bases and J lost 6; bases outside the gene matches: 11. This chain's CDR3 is CASKEPGQGFDGYTF. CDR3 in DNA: TGTGCCAGCAAGGAGCCGGGACAGGGGTTCGATGGCTACACCTTC.

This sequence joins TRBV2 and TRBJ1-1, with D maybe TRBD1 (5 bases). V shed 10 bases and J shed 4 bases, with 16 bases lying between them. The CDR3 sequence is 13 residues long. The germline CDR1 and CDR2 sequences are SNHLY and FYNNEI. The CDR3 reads CATSLDTTTEAFF. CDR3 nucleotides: TGTGCCACATCCTTGGACACCACCACTGAAGCTTTCTTT.

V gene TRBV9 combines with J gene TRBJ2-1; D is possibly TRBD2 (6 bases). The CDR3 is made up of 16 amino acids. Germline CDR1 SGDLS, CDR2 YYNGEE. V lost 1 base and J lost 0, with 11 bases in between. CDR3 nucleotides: TGTGCCAGCAGCGTAAGAGTGGGAGGCTCCTACAATGAGCAGTTCTTC. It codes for CASSVRVGGSYNEQFF.

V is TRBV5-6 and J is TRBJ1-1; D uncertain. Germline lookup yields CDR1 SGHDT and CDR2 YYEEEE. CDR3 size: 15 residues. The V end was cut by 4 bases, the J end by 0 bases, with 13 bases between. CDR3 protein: CASSPPPSMNTEAFF. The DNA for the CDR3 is TGTGCCAGCAGCCCTCCCCCCAGCATGAACACTGAAGCTTTCTTT.

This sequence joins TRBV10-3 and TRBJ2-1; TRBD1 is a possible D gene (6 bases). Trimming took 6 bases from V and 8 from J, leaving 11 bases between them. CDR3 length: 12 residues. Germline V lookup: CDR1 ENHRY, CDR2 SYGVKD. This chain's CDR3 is CAISWTADEQFF. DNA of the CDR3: TGTGCCATCAGCTGGACAGCGGATGAGCAGTTCTTC.

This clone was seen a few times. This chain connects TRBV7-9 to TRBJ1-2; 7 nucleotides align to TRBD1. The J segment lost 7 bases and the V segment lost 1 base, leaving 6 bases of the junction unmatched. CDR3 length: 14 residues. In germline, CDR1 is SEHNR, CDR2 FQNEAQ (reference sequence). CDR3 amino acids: CASSLVETGTGYTF. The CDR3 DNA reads TGTGCCAGCAGCTTAGTCGAGACAGGGACTGGCTACACCTTC.

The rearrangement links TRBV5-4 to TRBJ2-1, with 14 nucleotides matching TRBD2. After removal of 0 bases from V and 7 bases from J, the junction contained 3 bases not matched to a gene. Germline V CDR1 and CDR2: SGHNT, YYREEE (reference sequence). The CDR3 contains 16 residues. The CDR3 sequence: CASSLGGLAGVNEQFF. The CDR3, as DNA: TGTGCCAGCAGCTTGGGGGGACTAGCGGGAGTTAATGAGCAGTTCTTC. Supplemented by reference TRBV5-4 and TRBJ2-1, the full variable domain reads ETGVTQSPTHLIKTRGQQVTLRCSSQSGHNTVSWYQQALGQGPQFIFQYYREEENGRGNFPPRFSGLQFPNYSSELNVNALELDDSALYLCASSLGGLAGVNEQFFGPGTRLTVL.

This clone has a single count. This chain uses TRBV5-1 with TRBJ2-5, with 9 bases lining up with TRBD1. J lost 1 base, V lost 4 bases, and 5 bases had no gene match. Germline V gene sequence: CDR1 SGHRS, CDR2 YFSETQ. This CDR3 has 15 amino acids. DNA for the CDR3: TGCGCCAGCAGCCCCGGACAGGGGATCCAAGAGACCCAGTACTTC. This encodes CASSPGQGIQETQYF.

CDR3 sequence: CASSMGGQGVYQPQHF. The CDR3 DNA reads TGTGCCAGTAGTATGGGGGGGCAGGGAGTCTATCAGCCCCAGCATTTT. V is TRBV19 and J is TRBJ1-5, with a possible D match to TRBD1 (6 bases). The CDR3 contains 16 residues. The germline CDR1 and CDR2 sequences are LNHDA and SQIVND (reference sequence). V lost 3 bases and J 5 bases, leaving 17 bases between the germline ends.

CDR3 nucleotide sequence: TGCGCCAGCAGACAGGGGCCTATGACCTACGAGCAGTACTTC. Residues: CASRQGPMTYEQYF. V is TRBV5-1 and J is TRBJ2-7; 7 bases are a match to TRBD1. Germline loops: CDR1 SGHRS, CDR2 YFSETQ. The CDR3 extends over 14 amino acids. The trim removed 5 bases at V and 2 bases at J, leaving 7 bases unmatched.

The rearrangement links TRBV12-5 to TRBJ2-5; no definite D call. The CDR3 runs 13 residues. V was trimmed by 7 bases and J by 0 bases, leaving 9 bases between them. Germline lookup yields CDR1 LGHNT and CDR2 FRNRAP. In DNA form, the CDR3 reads TGTGCTAGTGCCCCGTGGAACCAAGAGACCCAGTACTTC. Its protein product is CASAPWNQETQYF.

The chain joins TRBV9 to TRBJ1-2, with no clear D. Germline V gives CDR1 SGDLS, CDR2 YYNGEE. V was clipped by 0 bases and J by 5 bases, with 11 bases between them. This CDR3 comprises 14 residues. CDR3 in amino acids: CASSVDRWGYGYTF. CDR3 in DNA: TGTGCCAGCAGCGTAGATCGTTGGGGATATGGCTACACCTTC.

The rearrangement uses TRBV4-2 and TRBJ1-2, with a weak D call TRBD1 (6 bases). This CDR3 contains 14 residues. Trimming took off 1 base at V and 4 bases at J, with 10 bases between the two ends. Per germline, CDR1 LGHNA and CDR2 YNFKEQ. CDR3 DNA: TGTGCCAGCAGCCAAGTCCAGGGGATCTATGGCTACACCTTC. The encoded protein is CASSQVQGIYGYTF.

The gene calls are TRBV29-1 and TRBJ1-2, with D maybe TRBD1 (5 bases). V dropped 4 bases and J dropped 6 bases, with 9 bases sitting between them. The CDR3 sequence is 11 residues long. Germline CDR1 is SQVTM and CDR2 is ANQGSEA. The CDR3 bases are TGCAGCGTTGTGGGGGGGAATGGCTACACCTTC. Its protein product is CSVVGGNGYTF.

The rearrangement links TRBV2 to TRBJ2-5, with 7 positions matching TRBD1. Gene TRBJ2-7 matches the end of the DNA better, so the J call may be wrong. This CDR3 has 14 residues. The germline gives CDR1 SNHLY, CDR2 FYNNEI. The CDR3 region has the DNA TGTGCCGTTACCGACCGGGACAGCTCCTACGAGCAGTACTTC. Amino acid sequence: CAVTDRDSSYEQYF.

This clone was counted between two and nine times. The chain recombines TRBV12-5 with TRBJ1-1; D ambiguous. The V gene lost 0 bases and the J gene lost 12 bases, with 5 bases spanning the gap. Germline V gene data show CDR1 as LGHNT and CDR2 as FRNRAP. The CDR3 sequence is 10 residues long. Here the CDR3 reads CASGLVRPFF. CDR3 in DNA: TGTGCTAGTGGTTTGGTACGACCTTTCTTT.

The CDR3 DNA reads as TGTGCCAGCAGTCATAGACCGGGGAACACTGAAGCTTTCTTT. This encodes CASSHRPGNTEAFF. The chain is built from TRBV28 and TRBJ1-1; D unresolved. Trimming removed 5 bases at V and 1 base at J, with 11 bases between. The CDR3 spans 14 residues. Germline V lookup: CDR1 MDHEN, CDR2 SYDVKM.

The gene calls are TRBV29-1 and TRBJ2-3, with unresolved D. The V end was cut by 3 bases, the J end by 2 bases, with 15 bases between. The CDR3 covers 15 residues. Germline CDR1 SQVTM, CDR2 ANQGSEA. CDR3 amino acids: CSVEGYRVVTDTQYF. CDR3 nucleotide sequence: TGCAGCGTTGAGGGATACCGCGTAGTCACAGATACGCAGTATTTT.

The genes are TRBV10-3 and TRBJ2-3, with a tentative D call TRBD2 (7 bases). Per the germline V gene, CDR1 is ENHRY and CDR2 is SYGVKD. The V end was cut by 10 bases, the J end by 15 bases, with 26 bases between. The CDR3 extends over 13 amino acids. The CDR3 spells CASSGGATRSIYF. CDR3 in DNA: TGTGCCAGTAGTGGGGGGGCGACCCGGAGTATTTATTTT.

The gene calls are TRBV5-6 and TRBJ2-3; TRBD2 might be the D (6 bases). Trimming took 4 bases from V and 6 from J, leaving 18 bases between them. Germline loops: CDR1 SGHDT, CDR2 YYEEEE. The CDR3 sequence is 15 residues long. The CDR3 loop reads CASSPRLANRDTQYF. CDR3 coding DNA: TGTGCCAGCAGCCCTCGGCTAGCGAACAGGGATACGCAGTATTTT.

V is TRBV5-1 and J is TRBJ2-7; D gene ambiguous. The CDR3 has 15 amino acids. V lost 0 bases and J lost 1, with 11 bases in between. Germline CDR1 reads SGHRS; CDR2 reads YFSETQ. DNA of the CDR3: TGCGCCAGCAGCTTGGAGTGGGCCCTTTCCTACGAGCAGTACTTC. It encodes CASSLEWALSYEQYF.

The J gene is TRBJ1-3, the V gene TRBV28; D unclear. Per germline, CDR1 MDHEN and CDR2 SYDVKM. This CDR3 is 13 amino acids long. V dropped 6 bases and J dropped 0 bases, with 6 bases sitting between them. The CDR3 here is CASRESSGNTIYF. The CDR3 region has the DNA TGTGCCAGCAGGGAGAGCTCTGGAAACACCATATATTTT.

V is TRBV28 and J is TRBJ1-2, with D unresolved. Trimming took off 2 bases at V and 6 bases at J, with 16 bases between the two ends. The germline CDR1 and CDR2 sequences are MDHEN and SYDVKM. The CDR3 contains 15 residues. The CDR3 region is CASSLGFLGGNGYTF. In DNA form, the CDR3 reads TGTGCCAGCAGTTTAGGGTTTTTGGGAGGCAATGGCTACACCTTC.

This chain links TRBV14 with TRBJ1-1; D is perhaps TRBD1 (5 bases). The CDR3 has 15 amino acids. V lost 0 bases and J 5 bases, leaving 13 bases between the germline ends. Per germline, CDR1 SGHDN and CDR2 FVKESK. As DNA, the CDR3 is TGTGCCAGCAGCCAAGATAACAGGAGGCGGACTGAAGCTTTCTTT. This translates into CASSQDNRRRTEAFF. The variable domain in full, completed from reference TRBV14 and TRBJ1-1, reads EAGVTQFPSHSVIEKGQTVTLRCDPISGHDNLYWYRRVMGKEIKFLLHFVKESKQDESGMPNNRFLAERTGGTYSTLKVQPAELEDSGVYFCASSQDNRRRTEAFFGQGTRLTVV.

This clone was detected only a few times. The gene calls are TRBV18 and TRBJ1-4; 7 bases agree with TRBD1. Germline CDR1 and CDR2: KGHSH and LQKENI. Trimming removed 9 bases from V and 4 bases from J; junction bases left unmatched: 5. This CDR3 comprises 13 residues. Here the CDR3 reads CASRDSDNEKLFF. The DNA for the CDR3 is TGTGCCAGTCGGGACAGCGATAATGAAAAACTGTTTTTT.